This T cell receptor beta chain is from a study of blood T cell repertoires in COVID-19. In the study overall: PBMCs, B-cell-depleted T cells, or T cells provided the cDNA or gDNA that made up the material.

Germline lookup yields CDR1 GTSNPN and CDR2 SVGIG (reference sequence). The trim removed 2 bases at V and 4 bases at J, leaving 5 bases unmatched. CDR3 length equals 14 residues. The protocol was immunoSEQ multiplex PCR, while the TCRdb copy is restricted to in-frame clones and leaves out a portion. This sample carries about 340,000 clones, roughly 86% of them seen once, and the ten largest clones take about 7%. A few counts support this clone. Seattle-derived patients entered the study during active infection and were followed longitudinally. What was sequenced was peripheral blood. The genes are TRBV30 and TRBJ2-3; 8 positions agree with TRBD2. The TCR comes from a woman in her 70s with COVID-19, enrolled during active disease. In DNA form, the CDR3 reads TGTGCCTGGAGTATGGGCGGGGGGTCAGATACGCAGTATTTT. Amino acids: CAWSMGGGSDTQYF.